One T cell receptor (beta chain) is described in this entry. What it recognizes is unknown. CDR3 length: 13 residues. The germline V and J ends were trimmed by 4 bases and 4 bases, with 9 bases remaining between them. CDR1 and CDR2 from the germline V gene are SGHDN and FVKESK. The sample belongs to a study of T cell responses to AZD1222 COVID-19 vaccine. Study outcomes and limitations: The donors showed a predominance of white British ancestry and of females, with possible underestimation of clonal diversity. Repertoire sampling occurred only after the peak T cell response. Baseline testing showed seropositivity in only six AZD1222 recipients.

Sequenced by immunoSEQ multiplex PCR; TCRdb stores in-frame clones only, minus some. The data hold some 170,000 clones, with approximately 90% observed a single time. The V call is TRBV14, the J call TRBJ2-3; D gene unclear. The source is an adult who received the MenACWY meningococcal vaccine as a control. The sample consisted of peripheral blood, taken 28 days after the second dose of the MenACWY control vaccine. The CDR3 sequence: CASSLKSADTQYF. DNA of the CDR3: TGTGCCAGCAGCCTGAAATCAGCAGATACGCAGTATTTT. The whole variable domain, remainder taken from reference TRBV14 and TRBJ2-3, is EAGVTQFPSHSVIEKGQTVTLRCDPISGHDNLYWYRRVMGKEIKFLLHFVKESKQDESGMPNNRFLAERTGGTYSTLKVQPAELEDSGVYFCASSLKSADTQYFGPGTRLTVL.